The 20 T cell receptor beta chains reported below all come from one sample, sequenced in a study of T-cell reconstitution after alpha-beta-depleted transplantation in children. The library targeted TCRbeta and was prepared with unique molecular identifiers. TCRdb analysed the PCR reads with MiXCR anew, one entry per CDR3 protein. The repertoire holds approximately 110,000 distinct CDR3 sequences, with roughly 24% as singletons. The specimen comprised PBMCs, mostly from graft donor cells, sampled 180 days after TCRalphabeta/CD19-depleted stem cell transplant. All receptors derive from a male patient between 2 and 15 years old who had a stem cell transplant for chronic granulomatous disease, so the T cells may come from the graft donor.

This clonotype was recorded at least ten times. The genes are TRBV7-9 and TRBJ1-1, with D possibly being TRBD1 (5 bases). Trimming pared 2 bases from V and 3 bases from J, leaving 7 bases between. Germline CDR1 and CDR2: SEHNR and FQNEAQ (reference sequence). This CDR3 comprises 13 residues. The CDR3 spells CASSLSRDTEAFF. DNA for the CDR3: TGTGCCAGCAGCTTATCCAGGGACACTGAAGCTTTCTTT.

This clonotype was recorded a few times. This chain connects TRBV7-9 to TRBJ2-5, with a weak D call TRBD1 (6 bases). The V gene lost 5 bases and the J gene lost 5 bases, with 12 bases spanning the gap. The germline V gene encodes CDR1 SEHNR and CDR2 FQNEAQ (reference sequence). The CDR3 extends over 13 amino acids. The DNA of the CDR3 is TGTGCCAGCAGCGCCGACAGGTCGGAGACCCAGTACTTC. This codes for CASSADRSETQYF. Variable domain in full (rest from reference TRBV7-9 and TRBJ2-5): DTGVSQNPRHKITKRGQNVTFRCDPISEHNRLYWYRQTLGQGPEFLTYFQNEAQLEKSRLLSDRFSAERPKGSFSTLEIQRTEQGDSAMYLCASSADRSETQYFGPGTRLLVL.

This clonotype was counted ten times or more. V usage is TRBV5-1 and J usage is TRBJ2-3, with 9 bases identical to TRBD2. Per the germline V gene, CDR1 is SGHRS and CDR2 is YFSETQ. After removal of 0 bases from V and 4 bases from J, the junction contained 6 bases not matched to a gene. The CDR3 consists of 16 residues. The CDR3 coding sequence is TGCGCCAGCAGCTTGGAACCAGCGGGGGGATCAGATACGCAGTATTTT. This gives the protein CASSLEPAGGSDTQYF.

This chain joins TRBV2 and TRBJ2-7, with D possibly being TRBD1 or TRBD2 (5 bases each). From germline, CDR1 is SNHLY and CDR2 FYNNEI. Trimming removed 5 bases from V and 1 base from J, with 15 bases in between. This CDR3 contains 15 residues. CDR3 residues: CASSRDRGVSYEQYF. CDR3 bases: TGTGCCAGCAGTCGGGACCGGGGAGTTTCCTACGAGCAGTACTTC.

This clonotype was seen a few times. The chain uses TRBV13 and TRBJ2-7; D perhaps matches TRBD1 (5 bases). Germline-derived CDR1 and CDR2 are PRHDT and FYEKMQ (reference sequence). The V end was cut by 3 bases, the J end by 2 bases, with 8 bases between. The CDR3 is 13 residues long. CDR3 residues: CASSFQGAYEQYF. Written as DNA, the CDR3 is TGTGCCAGCAGCTTCCAAGGGGCCTACGAGCAGTACTTC.

This chain links TRBV6-9 with TRBJ1-1; perhaps TRBD1 as D (5 bases). The germline V and J ends were trimmed by 5 bases and 1 base, with 14 bases remaining between them. The CDR3 sequence is 15 residues long. In germline, CDR1 is MNHGY, CDR2 SVAAGI. The chain's CDR3 is CASSLFRRGNTEAFF. DNA of the CDR3: TGTGCCAGCAGTCTATTCAGGAGGGGGAACACTGAAGCTTTCTTT.

The V and J genes are TRBV12-3 or TRBV12-4 and TRBJ2-7, with 14 bases aligning to TRBD2. J lost 3 bases, V lost 6 bases, and 1 base had no gene match. The CDR3 runs to 14 residues. The CDR3 DNA reads TGTGCCAGCAGGGGGACTAGCGGGGGCTACGAGCAGTACTTC. This gives the protein CASRGTSGGYEQYF.

Many counts were recorded for this clonotype. The rearrangement links TRBV5-6 to TRBJ2-5; either TRBD1 or TRBD2 may supply D (6 bases each). CDR1 is SGHDT and CDR2 is YYEEEE in the germline V gene. Between the trimmed V and J ends, which lost 2 bases and 7 bases, there was a span of 12 bases. This CDR3 has 13 amino acids. As DNA, the CDR3 is TGTGCCAGCAGCTTCGGGGGCGCGGGGACCCAGTACTTC. This codes for CASSFGGAGTQYF.

This clonotype was recorded a few times. V and J are TRBV5-5 and TRBJ2-1; a weak D match, TRBD2 (6 bases). The CDR3 has 15 residues. V was clipped by 0 bases and J by 2 bases, with 9 bases between them. Germline-derived CDR1 and CDR2 are SGHKS and YYEKEE (reference sequence). CDR3 sequence: CASSLVAGTYNEQFF. The CDR3 bases are TGTGCCAGCAGCTTGGTTGCGGGAACCTACAATGAGCAGTTCTTC.

This chain's CDR3 is CASSPRGSMRNEQYF. CDR3 DNA sequence: TGTGCCAGCAGCCCCCGGGGATCGATGAGGAACGAGCAGTACTTC. This rearrangement joins TRBV7-9 to TRBJ2-7; maybe TRBD2 (5 bases). Trimming cost V 5 bases and J 5 bases, with 19 bases left between them. The CDR3 covers 15 residues. From germline, CDR1 is SEHNR and CDR2 FQNEAQ (reference sequence).

This clonotype was seen more than once but under ten times. The chain employs TRBV20-1 and TRBJ1-5, with D possibly TRBD1 on 6 matching bases. Germline V gene lookup returns CDR1 DFQATT and CDR2 SNEGSKA (reference sequence). The CDR3 covers 12 residues. V lost 6 bases to trimming and J lost 3 bases, with 9 bases between them. The CDR3 nucleotides read TGCAGTGCGGGGGACATCAATCAGCCCCAGCATTTT. This sequence encodes CSAGDINQPQHF.

The table lists this clonotype with a count of one. A single base separates this from a much larger clone, so it may be a read error. This chain links TRBV20-1 with TRBJ2-3; D is ambiguous. This CDR3 is 15 amino acids long. Germline lookup yields CDR1 DFQATT and CDR2 SNEGSKA (reference sequence). The CDR3 is CSASMTWASTDTRYF. CDR3 coding DNA: TGCAGTGCTAGTATGACATGGGCCTCCACAGATACGCGGTATTTT.

Only a few counts were recorded for this clonotype. The chain has TRBV20-1 and TRBJ1-6; 11 bases are a match to TRBD1. Losses at the gene ends were 5 bases for V and 9 bases for J; bases not matched to a gene: 3. Germline V lookup: CDR1 DFQATT, CDR2 SNEGSKA (reference sequence). This CDR3 contains 13 residues. The CDR3 coding sequence is TGCAGTGCTTCCGGGACAGGGGGTTCACCCCTCCACTTT. It is translated as CSASGTGGSPLHF.

This clonotype was counted only a few times. A junction boundary mismatches the germline segment, possibly from a read error. This sequence joins TRBV12-3 or TRBV12-4 and TRBJ2-4; weak D call: TRBD2 (7 bases). This CDR3 comprises 12 residues. CDR3 loop: CASGWGGRIVHF. The CDR3 nucleotides are TGTGCCAGCGGGTGGGGGGGGCGCATCGTCCACTTC.

In its sample, this clonotype was seen once. The chain couples TRBV9 to TRBJ2-2; D remains unclear. Germline lookup yields CDR1 SGDLS and CDR2 YYNGEE. This CDR3 has 15 residues. The V and J ends lost 4 bases and 0 bases respectively, with 10 bases between them. CDR3: CASSPSASNTGELFF. CDR3 in DNA: TGTGCCAGCAGCCCATCAGCCTCGAACACCGGGGAGCTGTTTTTT.

Many counts were recorded for this clonotype. The V call is TRBV4-1, the J call TRBJ2-3; either TRBD1 or TRBD2 may supply D (5 bases each). Germline values: CDR1 MGHRA, CDR2 YSYEKL. The CDR3 runs 13 residues. The ends were cut back, 1 base at V and 11 bases at J, with 13 bases in the middle. The CDR3 DNA reads TGCGCCAGCAGCCAAGCGGGGACCGCGAAGCAGTATTTT. Encoded protein: CASSQAGTAKQYF.

The V call is TRBV5-1, the J call TRBJ2-3; D possibly uses TRBD1 or TRBD2 (5 bases each). The CDR3 runs to 15 residues. V lost 4 bases and J lost 0, with 12 bases in between. CDR1 is SGHRS and CDR2 is YFSETQ in the germline V gene. The chain's CDR3 is CASSPGQVSTDTQYF. For the CDR3, the DNA is TGCGCCAGCAGCCCGGGGCAGGTTAGCACAGATACGCAGTATTTT.

This chain joins TRBV12-3 or TRBV12-4 and TRBJ2-5; 8 nucleotides line up with TRBD2. CDR3 length: 16 residues. V lost 3 bases and J lost 1; bases outside the gene matches: 7. CDR3 coding DNA: TGTGCCAGCAGTTTTGCGAGCGGGGGACTCCAAGAGACCCAGTACTTC. It translates to CASSFASGGLQETQYF.

This clonotype came up a few times. The chain has TRBV20-1 and TRBJ2-1; 10 nucleotides align to TRBD2. Trimming took 6 bases from V and 3 from J; bases not matched to a gene: 2. Germline V lookup: CDR1 DFQATT, CDR2 SNEGSKA (reference sequence). This CDR3 comprises 13 residues. The CDR3 sequence is CSAWTSGYNEQFF. The CDR3 region has the DNA TGCAGTGCATGGACTAGCGGCTACAATGAGCAGTTCTTC.

The chain combines TRBV12-3 or TRBV12-4 with TRBJ1-2, with a possible D match to TRBD1 (6 bases). V gave up 2 bases and J gave up 8 bases, with 12 bases separating them. This CDR3 is built from 13 residues. CDR3 nucleotides: TGTGCCAGCAGTTTATCCCGGACAGAAGGCTACACCTTC. Translated: CASSLSRTEGYTF.